This TCR beta chain was identified during a study of shared clonotypes between healthy human individuals. The CDR3 consists of 16 residues. J gave up 3 bases and V 0 bases, and 8 bases lay outside the gene matches. Germline V lookup: CDR1 SGHDT, CDR2 YYEEEE. Profiling relied on immunoSEQ multiplex PCR, and the TCRdb table lists in-frame clones only, not all of them. The sample consists of 800,000 to 1,200,000 clones, 70% to 80% of them appearing once. The sequenced sample was memory CD4+ T cells from PBMCs. Subset meaning: CD45RA-negative fraction. The chain recombines TRBV5-6 with TRBJ1-1, with 7 nucleotides matching TRBD1. The TCR was taken from a man between 18 and 35 years old in good health. Some clones in this sample may be carry-over from other donors' samples. The CDR3 loop reads CASSLGLGTEYTEAFF. The DNA for the CDR3 is TGTGCCAGCAGCTTGGGGCTCGGGACAGAATACACTGAAGCTTTCTTT.